This entry concerns a single T cell receptor (beta chain). The source of the sample is a study of blood T cell repertoires in COVID-19. On the study more broadly: Samples came from the United States, Italy and Spain, spanning acute and convalescent COVID-19.

In the original workflow: Quantification of nucleated cells was approximated via reference gene primer amplification. The method was immunoSEQ multiplex PCR; TCRdb's version includes in-frame clones alone and lacks a portion of them. V and J calls and clone size are as listed in that table; D and trimming were resolved from the DNA. Here the sample spans about 100,000 clones, 70% to 85% being singletons. The germline CDR1 and CDR2 sequences are LNHDA and SQIVND (reference sequence). V lost 10 bases and J lost 3, with 7 bases in between. The CDR3 contains 11 residues. Material: peripheral blood. The clonotype originates from a man between 65 and 85 years old with active or convalescent COVID-19. The chain links TRBV19 to TRBJ1-3; D is uncertain. For the CDR3, the DNA is TGTGCCACCGCAGATGGAAACACCATATATTTT. Protein sequence: CATADGNTIYF.